The sequence of this TCR beta chain was determined in a study of T cells in women clearing cervical HPV infection (dated by TCRdb to the late 2010s). Turning to the overall study: Cases were 20 to 25 women with histologically confirmed HPV16-related CIN3 or worse, including a couple of invasive cancers. The controls were over 20 women whose single incident HPV16 infection cleared within 12 months with no development of precancer or cancer. Case blood was taken at the visit when the lesion was first identified, whereas control blood was taken when infection was no longer detected. Among cases, blood sampling came a median of roughly 150 days after lesion detection, with an interquartile range of about 80 to 220 days. Since only a few of the women had HLA typing available, the possibility that HLA type was acting as a confounder could not be ruled out. Nested within Costa Rica's Guanacaste HPV Natural History Study, an exploratory proof-of-principle case-control study compared TCR repertoires across cervical HPV16 outcomes. Cases were matched to controls by age within five years and by the year the sample was collected. Median age was approximately 36 years in cases versus approximately 37 in controls, and baseline characteristics did not differ significantly. In the parent cohort, roughly 10,000 women aged 18 or older were enrolled in Guanacaste, Costa Rica, during about 1993 to 1995 and were followed for seven years. Quality controls consisted of five blinded duplicates per group, for a total of some 60 samples made up of approximately 50 participants and around 10 replicates.

The immunoSEQ assay used multiplex PCR to amplify TCR beta CDR3 regions from an average of around 1,200 ng of genomic DNA per sample. To correct primer bias, the assay used a complete synthetic TCR repertoire to set an amplification baseline. Amplicons were sequenced on the Illumina platform. In the authors' own workflow: Sequence errors were corrected by clustering with frequency ratios and a modified nearest-neighbor algorithm, and the sequences were then analyzed in the immunoSEQ Analyzer using IMGT gene definitions. TCR richness and evenness were averaged over 20 rarefaction repeats at each rarefaction depth, excluding samples with fewer sequences than the depth. V, D and J gene relative abundances were compared between groups with Wilcoxon rank sum tests, applying FDR correction. In the blinded duplicates, the intraclass correlation was 90% to 96% for TCR richness and averaged about 79% across 55 to 75 gene segments. Drawn from immuneACCESS, this table holds only the in-frame rearrangements with V and J called that TCRdb kept. Clones are partly lost; checked studies trace under half to an unresolved V gene and leave the rest unexplained. V and J calls and clone size are given by that table; D and trimming were obtained from the DNA. The sample's own table lists tens of thousands of clones. The ten largest make up more than 1.2% of the sample.

According to the germline V gene (reference sequence), CDR1 reads LNHDA and CDR2 reads SQIVND. From the cysteine through the phenylalanine, the CDR3 covers 13 amino acids. Shown are 30 bases from within the CDR3, in frame from base 1. Every participant had a single incident cervical HPV16 infection, and prevalent HPV16 infections were excluded. Cervical HPV DNA was detected by MY09/MY11 PCR and genotyped by dot-blot hybridization. Around 15 mL of heparinized blood were centrifuged, and the buffy coat was split into aliquots, frozen at -30 degrees C, and then kept at -80 degrees C. QIAGEN kits were used to extract genomic DNA from buffy coat specimens. For this clone: The specificity of this receptor is unknown. Sequencing ends 3 residues short of the CDR3 end; the germline J gene provides the rest.

Beyond this particular receptor, the publication reports: Significantly higher TCR repertoire richness was observed in CIN3+ cases than in controls across sequencing depths, whereas no difference in evenness was found. Because T-cell numbers per sample were unknown, differences in richness could reflect varying T-cell content rather than repertoire biology. Random forest classifiers that combined richness and V gene abundances separated cases from controls with an estimated AUC of 0.8 to 0.85. Because of the cross-sectional design, the study could not determine whether the associations came before infection or resulted from infection, and neither effector/memory subsets nor HPV-specific T cells were isolated. TRBV6-7 relative abundance was lower in cases than in controls (about 0.099% versus 0.17%; Bonferroni P = 0.0008).

The sequenced sample was blood buffy coat. This receptor chain uses TRBV19 and TRBJ2-2, and TRBD1 matches 8 of the central bases. The sequence derives from a woman aged 18 to 75 with a cervical HPV16 infection that either progressed to CIN3+ or cleared (not recorded which). For the CDR3, the sequence is CASKDRAWEKLFF. Partial CDR3 DNA: TGTGCCAGTAAGGACAGGGCCTGGGAAAAG. Reference TRBV19 and TRBJ2-2 proteins supply the regions before and after the CDR3; the full variable domain is: DGGITQSPKYLFRKEGQNVTLSCEQNLNHDAMYWYRQDPGQGLRLIYYSQIVNDFQKGDIAEGYSVSREKKESFPLTVTSAQKNPTAFYLCASKDRAWEKLFFGEGSRLTVL.